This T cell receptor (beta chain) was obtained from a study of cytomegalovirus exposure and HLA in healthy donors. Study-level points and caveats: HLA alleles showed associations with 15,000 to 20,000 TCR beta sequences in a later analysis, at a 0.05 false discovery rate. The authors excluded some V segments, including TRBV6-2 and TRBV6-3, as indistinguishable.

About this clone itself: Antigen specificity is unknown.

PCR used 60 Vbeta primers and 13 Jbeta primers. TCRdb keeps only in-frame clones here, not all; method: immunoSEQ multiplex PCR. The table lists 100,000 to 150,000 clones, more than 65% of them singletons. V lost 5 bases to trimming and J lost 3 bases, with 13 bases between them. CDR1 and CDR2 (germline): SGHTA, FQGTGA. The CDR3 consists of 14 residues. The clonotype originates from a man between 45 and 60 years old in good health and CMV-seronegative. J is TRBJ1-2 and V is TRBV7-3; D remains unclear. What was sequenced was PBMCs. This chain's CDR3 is CASSPAPGDYGYTF. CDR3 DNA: TGTGCCAGCAGCCCCGCCCCGGGAGACTATGGCTACACCTTC.